The 18 T cell receptor beta chains below were found in one sample sequenced in a study of blood T cell repertoires in COVID-19. Produced via immunoSEQ multiplex PCR; TCRdb's table is partial and in-frame only. Among some 100,000 clones listed, roughly 92% were seen once. Sample: peripheral blood. The receptors derive from an older man with acute or convalescent COVID-19.

The rearrangement joins TRBV19 to TRBJ1-2; D is uncertain. V was shortened by 2 bases and J by 5 bases, with 6 bases between the two germline ends. CDR3 length: 12 residues. CDR1 and CDR2 from the germline V gene are LNHDA and SQIVND (reference sequence). The CDR3, as DNA: TGTGCCAGTAGTATAAGCCGTTATGGCTACACCTTC. Amino acids: CASSISRYGYTF.

The CDR3 DNA reads TGTGCCAGCAGTCTGCGACAGGCTAACACTGAAGCTTTCTTT. Amino acids: CASSLRQANTEAFF. The chain recombines TRBV6-6 with TRBJ1-1, with a tentative D call TRBD1 (6 bases). CDR3 size: 14 residues. CDR1 is MNHNY and CDR2 is SVGAGI in the germline V gene (reference sequence). Deletions cut 5 bases from V and 2 bases from J, with 12 bases between.

This clone was recorded once. The chain couples TRBV6-6 to TRBJ2-4; D gene ambiguous. The CDR3 runs 15 residues. Germline CDR1 reads MNHNY; CDR2 reads SVGAGI (reference sequence). Trimming pared 2 bases from V and 2 bases from J, leaving 10 bases between. The CDR3 here is CASSYTGGSKNIQYF. Written as DNA, the CDR3 is TGTGCCAGCAGTTACACGGGTGGGTCCAAAAACATTCAGTACTTC.

This clone was counted once. This same CDR3 is encoded by further DNA sequences in the sample. The chain is built from TRBV18 and TRBJ1-6; D perhaps matches TRBD1 (6 bases). V gave up 1 base and J gave up 3 bases, with 7 bases separating them. CDR3 length: 15 residues. Per germline, CDR1 KGHSH and CDR2 LQKENI. For the CDR3, the DNA is TGTGCCAGCTCACCACGGACAGACTATAATTCACCCCTCCACTTT. Translating it yields CASSPRTDYNSPLHF.

V and J are TRBV6-6 and TRBJ2-7; D is perhaps TRBD1 (5 bases). The germline V and J ends were trimmed by 5 bases and 2 bases, with 7 bases remaining between them. Germline V gene sequence: CDR1 MNHNY, CDR2 SVGAGI (reference sequence). The CDR3 covers 12 residues. The CDR3 DNA is TGTGCCAGCAGTAGGGGTACCTACGAGCAGTACTTC. Translating gives CASSRGTYEQYF.

V and J are TRBV18 and TRBJ2-3; D gene uncertain. The V gene's germline CDR1 is KGHSH and CDR2 LQKENI. V lost 3 bases and J 3 bases, leaving 10 bases between the germline ends. The CDR3 runs 14 residues. This CDR3 reads CASSPPTRTDTQYF. The CDR3 coding sequence is TGTGCCAGCTCACCCCCCACCCGGACAGATACGCAGTATTTT. The full variable domain, with the rest looked up from reference TRBV18 and TRBJ2-3, is NAGVMQNPRHLVRRRGQEARLRCSPMKGHSHVYWYRQLPEEGLKFMVYLQKENIIDESGMPKERFSAEFPKEGPSILRIQQVVRGDSAAYFCASSPPTRTDTQYFGPGTRLTVL.

The chain combines TRBV28 with TRBJ1-3; D might be TRBD1 (6 bases). The length of the CDR3 is 15 residues. Per the germline V gene, CDR1 is MDHEN and CDR2 is SYDVKM. Trimming cost V 5 bases and J 4 bases, with 15 bases left between them. The CDR3 loop reads CASSALGARGNTIYF. DNA of the CDR3: TGTGCCAGCAGTGCCCTGGGGGCGCGAGGAAACACCATATATTTT.

The chain combines TRBV25-1 with TRBJ1-2; no clear D gene. CDR3 size: 12 residues. Per the germline V gene, CDR1 is MGHDK and CDR2 is SYGVNS. Trimming removed 4 bases at V and 2 bases at J, with 5 bases between. The CDR3 DNA reads as TGTGCCAGCAGTGGCGGAAACTATGGCTACACCTTC. Translation: CASSGGNYGYTF.

The gene calls are TRBV2 and TRBJ2-7; 12 nucleotides match TRBD2. In germline, CDR1 is SNHLY, CDR2 FYNNEI. This CDR3 comprises 17 residues. The junction had 8 bases not matched to a gene; V was cut back by 3 bases and J by 2 bases. The CDR3 nucleotides are TGTGCCAGCAGTGAGAGGACTAGCGGGGCGGCGGCCTACGAGCAGTACTTC. Amino acids: CASSERTSGAAAYEQYF.

The CDR3 region is CASNEGDRNTEAFF. CDR3 DNA sequence: TGTGCCAGCAACGAGGGGGACAGAAACACTGAAGCTTTCTTT. This chain uses TRBV13 with TRBJ1-1; 7 nucleotides line up with TRBD1. Germline CDR1 reads PRHDT; CDR2 reads FYEKMQ (reference sequence). This CDR3 region has 14 residues. Germline trimming cut 7 bases from V and 2 bases from J; bases unmatched to any gene: 7.

The chain employs TRBV27 and TRBJ2-5; TRBD1 is a possible D gene (6 bases). V lost 4 bases and J 5 bases, leaving 11 bases between the germline ends. CDR3 length: 13 amino acids. Germline CDR1 reads MNHEY; CDR2 reads SMNVEV (reference sequence). The CDR3 protein is CASSYRVRETQYF. The CDR3 region has the DNA TGTGCCAGCAGTTACAGGGTGCGCGAGACCCAGTACTTC.

The chain joins TRBV10-2 to TRBJ2-2; 10 nucleotides align to TRBD2. Looked up from germline, CDR1 is WSHSY and CDR2 is SAAADI. Germline trimming cut 2 bases from V and 7 bases from J; bases unmatched to any gene: 4. The CDR3 runs to 15 residues. The CDR3 spells CASSEVAGGDGELFF. As DNA, the CDR3 is TGCGCCAGCAGTGAGGTAGCGGGAGGTGACGGGGAGCTGTTTTTT.

The rearrangement joins TRBV5-1 to TRBJ1-2; 8 positions agree with TRBD1. J was trimmed by 4 bases and V by 4 bases; bases with no gene match: 12. The V gene's germline CDR1 is SGHRS and CDR2 YFSETQ. CDR3 size: 16 residues. The CDR3, as DNA: TGCGCCAGCAGCCCTGGACAGGGACAGACGATCTATGGCTACACCTTC. Protein sequence: CASSPGQGQTIYGYTF.

J is TRBJ1-4 and V is TRBV11-3; D gene unclear. This CDR3 has 13 residues. V was pared by 5 bases and J by 5 bases, with 9 bases between. In germline, CDR1 is SGHNT, CDR2 YENEEA. The CDR3: CASSPRRNEKLFF. The DNA of the CDR3 is TGTGCCAGCAGCCCGCGGAGGAATGAAAAACTGTTTTTT.

J is TRBJ1-2 and V is TRBV27; TRBD1 might be the D (6 bases). The V end was cut by 5 bases, the J end by 4 bases, with 17 bases between. CDR1 is MNHEY, CDR2 SMNVEV, per germline (reference sequence). The CDR3 extends over 15 amino acids. The CDR3: CASSLSRGSLYGYTF. CDR3 DNA: TGTGCCAGCAGTCTCTCCAGGGGCTCTCTCTATGGCTACACCTTC.

This chain uses TRBV15 with TRBJ2-1; 7 nucleotides align to TRBD2. From germline, CDR1 is LNHNV and CDR2 YYDKDF (reference sequence). Losses at the gene ends were 8 bases for V and 2 bases for J; bases not matched to a gene: 3. The CDR3 is made up of 13 amino acids. The CDR3 loop reads CATQREAYNEQFF. Here the CDR3 DNA reads TGTGCCACCCAGCGGGAAGCCTACAATGAGCAGTTCTTC.

The chain carries TRBV12-3 or TRBV12-4 and TRBJ1-5; D is perhaps TRBD1 (6 bases). The ends were cut back, 8 bases at V and 3 bases at J, with 11 bases in the middle. The length of the CDR3 is 13 residues. Written as DNA, the CDR3 is TGTGCCAGCGGGGGGGCTCCCAATCAGCCCCAGCATTTT. It yields the protein CASGGAPNQPQHF.

This clone came up once. CDR3 in DNA: TGTGCCAGCAGCTCTGGGAGCGCCATGCAGTATTTT. Translated: CASSSGSAMQYF. V gene TRBV7-9 combines with J gene TRBJ2-3; D is possibly TRBD2 (5 bases). The germline V gene has CDR1 SEHNR and CDR2 FQNEAQ (reference sequence). V lost 4 bases and J 11 bases, leaving 13 bases between the germline ends. The CDR3 runs to 12 residues.